The source of this TCR beta chain is a study of OX40 agonist ivuxolimab in advanced cancers. Looking at the study overall: Two patients with cutaneous melanoma and one with hepatocellular carcinoma, three in total, showed partial responses.

The protocol was immunoSEQ multiplex PCR, while the TCRdb copy is restricted to in-frame clones and leaves out a portion. The table shows roughly 15,000 clones, with over 65% occurring only once. This CDR3 contains 14 residues. Germline CDR1 is SGDLS and CDR2 is YYNGEE. Deletions cut 4 bases from V and 4 bases from J, with 13 bases between. Study-wide results and caveats: Both CD4+ and CD8+ T cell populations in blood had undergone clonal expansion by week 6 at 0.1 to 3.0 mg/kg. Fewer expanded clones were found on average in CD4+ than in CD8+ T cells.

Notes on this clone: Its target is unknown.

The sample was CD4+ or CD8+ T cells sorted from blood, taken in a trial of the OX40 agonist ivuxolimab. The origin of this receptor is an adult with an advanced solid tumor such as melanoma, head and neck, liver or kidney cancer. The rearrangement uses TRBV9 and TRBJ2-3; D possibly matches TRBD1 or TRBD2 (5 bases each). CDR3 DNA: TGTGCCAGCAGCACAATCACGGGGCCAGATACGCAGTATTTT. This codes for CASSTITGPDTQYF.